Each of the 14 T cell receptor beta chains below was sequenced from the same sample in a study of T cells after yellow fever vaccination. TCRdb analysed the 5' RACE reads with MiXCR anew, one entry per CDR3 protein. The sample holds 250,000 to 400,000 distinct CDR3 sequences, approximately 4% seen once. Sample: PBMCs, taken 15 days after the yellow fever booster vaccination. These receptors all stem from a man younger than 35 who received the YFV17D yellow fever vaccine.

This clonotype was seen more than once but under ten times. The V call is TRBV28, the J call TRBJ2-3, with unresolved D. This CDR3 is 13 amino acids long. The germline V and J ends were trimmed by 3 bases and 6 bases, with 10 bases remaining between them. CDR1 and CDR2 from the germline V gene are MDHEN and SYDVKM. CDR3 sequence (DNA): TGTGCCAGCAGTTTGTCCGGGCTGGATACGCAGTATTTT. Amino acid sequence: CASSLSGLDTQYF.

This clonotype was observed many times. Compared with germline, one end of the junction differs, possibly owing to a read error. The J gene is TRBJ1-2, the V gene TRBV7-2, with no clear D. Germline V gene data show CDR1 as SGHTA and CDR2 as FQGNSA. The CDR3 contains 13 residues. The CDR3 DNA follows: TGCGCCAGCAGCCCCCCAGGCAACTATGGCTACACCTTC. This sequence encodes CASSPPGNYGYTF.

This clonotype was picked up a small number of times. V and J are TRBV18 and TRBJ2-7; the D gene is possibly TRBD2 (5 bases). V lost 6 bases, J lost 1 base, and 13 bases lay in between. Per the germline V gene, CDR1 is KGHSH and CDR2 is LQKENI. The CDR3 has 14 amino acids. The DNA of the CDR3 is TGTGCCAGCTCGCTAGCAACAGAGTCCTACGAGCAGTACGTC. This encodes CASSLATESYEQYV.

This sequence joins TRBV12-3 or TRBV12-4 and TRBJ2-2; D gene ambiguous. The CDR3 totals 13 residues. Trimming took off 0 bases at V and 6 bases at J, with 5 bases between the two ends. The CDR3 loop reads CASSLAQSGELFF. The DNA for the CDR3 is TGTGCCAGCAGTTTAGCCCAGTCCGGGGAGCTGTTTTTT.

This clonotype showed up many times. The chain is built from TRBV30 and TRBJ2-3, with D possibly being TRBD1 (7 bases). V lost 2 bases to trimming and J lost 1 base, with 10 bases between them. The CDR3 runs 14 residues. Germline-derived CDR1 and CDR2 are GTSNPN and SVGIG (reference sequence). Here the CDR3 DNA reads TGTGCCTGGAGTTCCAGGGGGGGCACAGATACGCAGTATTTT. As protein: CAWSSRGGTDTQYF.

This clonotype was observed a few times. V gene TRBV5-5 combines with J gene TRBJ2-7; TRBD1 matches at 10 bases. This CDR3 comprises 17 residues. The J segment lost 7 bases and the V segment lost 1 base, leaving 14 bases of the junction unmatched. Germline values: CDR1 SGHKS, CDR2 YYEKEE (reference sequence). Here the CDR3 reads CASSLLPTGTGVGEQYV. CDR3 nucleotides: TGTGCCAGCAGCTTGCTACCTACCGGGACAGGGGTAGGGGAGCAGTACGTC.

This clonotype was found many times. The chain combines TRBV7-2 with TRBJ2-3; no firm D call. Germline V CDR1 and CDR2: SGHTA, FQGNSA. The CDR3 contains 14 residues. Trimming left V 5 bases short and J 6 bases short, with 15 bases between. CDR3 in DNA: TGTGCCAGCAGCCGGAGCTTGGGTTTCGATACGCAGTATTTT. As protein: CASSRSLGFDTQYF. Filled out from reference TRBV7-2 and TRBJ2-3, the complete variable domain reads GAGVSQSPSNKVTEKGKDVELRCDPISGHTALYWYRQSLGQGLEFLIYFQGNSAPDKSGLPSDRFSAERTGGSVSTLTIQRTQQEDSAVYLCASSRSLGFDTQYFGPGTRLTVL.

This clonotype appeared a few times. The genes are TRBV4-3 and TRBJ2-4; TRBD1 matches at 7 bases. The V and J ends lost 0 bases and 6 bases, in that order; junction bases with no gene match: 5. The CDR3 spans 15 residues. CDR1 and CDR2 (germline): LGHNA, YSLEER. The DNA for the CDR3 is TGCGCCAGCAGCCAAGAGGGGACAGTCACAAACATTCAGTACTTC. Translation: CASSQEGTVTNIQYF.

This clonotype was seen repeatedly, ten times or more. The rearrangement links TRBV20-1 to TRBJ2-3, with a weak D call TRBD2 (6 bases). Per germline, CDR1 DFQATT and CDR2 SNEGSKA (reference sequence). V was shortened by 8 bases and J by 1 base, with 13 bases between the two germline ends. This CDR3 region has 13 residues. The chain's CDR3 is CSPRGMGTDTQYF. CDR3 DNA sequence: TGCAGTCCACGGGGGATGGGCACAGATACGCAGTATTTT.

Many counts were recorded for this clonotype. The rearrangement links TRBV20-1 to TRBJ2-7; D not resolved. CDR1 and CDR2 (germline): DFQATT, SNEGSKA (reference sequence). The CDR3 is made up of 12 amino acids. Trimming removed 3 bases from V and 4 bases from J, with 10 bases in between. In DNA, the CDR3 is TGCAGTGCTAGTCCGTCCTTATACGAGCAGTACGTC. It yields the protein CSASPSLYEQYV.

This clonotype was seen many times. The chain couples TRBV5-1 to TRBJ2-2; 8 positions agree with TRBD1. The CDR3 runs to 16 residues. The trim removed 4 bases at V and 8 bases at J, leaving 13 bases unmatched. Germline CDR1 SGHRS, CDR2 YFSETQ. CDR3 in amino acids: CASSLRDRQARGELFF. For the CDR3, the DNA is TGCGCCAGCAGCCTCCGGGACAGGCAAGCTCGTGGGGAGCTGTTTTTT.

The chain joins TRBV5-1 to TRBJ2-2; perhaps TRBD1 as D (6 bases). V lost 4 bases, J lost 0 bases, and 10 bases lay in between. The CDR3 contains 15 residues. Germline lookup yields CDR1 SGHRS and CDR2 YFSETQ. Written as DNA, the CDR3 is TGCGCCAGCAGCCCAGACAGGCCGAACACCGGGGAGCTGTTTTTT. It yields the protein CASSPDRPNTGELFF. Variable domain in full (rest from reference TRBV5-1 and TRBJ2-2): KAGVTQTPRYLIKTRGQQVTLSCSPISGHRSVSWYQQTPGQGLQFLFEYFSETQRNKGNFPGRFSGRQFSNSRSEMNVSTLELGDSALYLCASSPDRPNTGELFFGEGSRLTVL.

This clonotype has a handful of counts. The chain recombines TRBV10-2 with TRBJ2-2; D uncertain. V lost 3 bases and J lost 6, with 11 bases in between. The CDR3 runs to 14 residues. CDR1 and CDR2 (germline): WSHSY, SAAADI. The CDR3 loop reads CASSEGHKAGELFF. The CDR3 coding sequence is TGCGCCAGCAGTGAAGGGCACAAGGCCGGGGAGCTGTTTTTT.

This clonotype occurred once. The gene calls are TRBV28 and TRBJ2-2; no clear D. Germline V lookup: CDR1 MDHEN, CDR2 SYDVKM. The CDR3 loop spans 14 amino acids. The V and J ends lost 5 bases and 8 bases respectively, with 15 bases between them. CDR3 bases: TGTGCCAGCAGTCAACCCGACCGGCCGGGGGAGCTGTTTTTT. Translated: CASSQPDRPGELFF.